This section outlines one TCR beta chain sequence together with its context. A read error may account for a junction end that differs from germline. Enrolled during active infection, Seattle patients were then followed longitudinally. Libraries were prepared by immunoSEQ multiplex PCR; TCRdb keeps only in-frame clonotypes and omits some of them. Here the sample spans fewer than 250,000 clones, around 80% being singletons. This sample was taken from a study of blood T cell repertoires in COVID-19. Sequencing input: peripheral blood. This receptor was taken from a woman aged 55-75 years with COVID-19, enrolled during active disease.

CDR3 in amino acids: CASSEALDTFFSF. The DNA of the CDR3 is TGTGCCAGCAGTGAAGCGCTGGACACTTTCTTTTCCTTT. The J gene is TRBJ1-1, the V gene TRBV2; tentatively, D is TRBD1 (5 bases). Germline V lookup: CDR1 SNHLY, CDR2 FYNNEI. CDR3 length: 13 amino acids.